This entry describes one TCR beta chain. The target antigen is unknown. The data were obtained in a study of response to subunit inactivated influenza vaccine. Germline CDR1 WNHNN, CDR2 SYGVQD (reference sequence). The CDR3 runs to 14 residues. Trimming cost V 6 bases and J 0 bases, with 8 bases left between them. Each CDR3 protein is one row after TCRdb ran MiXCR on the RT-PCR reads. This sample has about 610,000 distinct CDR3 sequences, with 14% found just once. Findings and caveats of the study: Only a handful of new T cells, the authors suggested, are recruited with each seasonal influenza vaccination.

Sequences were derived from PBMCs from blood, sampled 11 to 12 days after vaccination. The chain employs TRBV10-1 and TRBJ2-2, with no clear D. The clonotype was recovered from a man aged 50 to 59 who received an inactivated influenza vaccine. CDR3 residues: CASRLSSNTGELFF. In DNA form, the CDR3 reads TGCGCCAGCAGGCTCAGTTCGAACACCGGGGAGCTGTTTTTT.